This T cell receptor beta chain comes out of a study of T-cell reconstitution after alpha-beta-depleted transplantation in children. It was with unique molecular identifiers that the TCRbeta library was prepared. TCRdb fed the PCR reads into MiXCR, producing one record per CDR3 protein. This table has some 490,000 distinct CDR3 sequences, 12% appearing once. CDR1 is SGHNT, CDR2 YENEEA, per germline. The CDR3 covers 17 residues. The V gene end was trimmed by 3 bases and the J gene end by 2 bases; junction bases not matched to a gene: 9. This receptor was taken from a human donor who donated a stem cell graft to a child with combined immunodeficiency. The starting material was PBMCs from the stem cell graft donor, obtained from the stem cell graft. This chain joins TRBV11-3 and TRBJ2-1, with 8 positions matching TRBD2. CDR3 in amino acids: CASSLSPRGRTYNEQFF. CDR3 coding DNA: TGTGCCAGCAGCTTGTCCCCCCGCGGGAGGACCTACAATGAGCAGTTCTTC.